A single sample gave rise to the 11 T cell receptor beta chains below, sequenced in a study of blood T cell repertoires in COVID-19. Data came from immunoSEQ multiplex PCR; TCRdb stores just in-frame clones and leaves some out. The data hold about 380,000 clones, with roughly 77% observed a single time. Sequenced material: peripheral blood. The receptors derive from a human donor with acute or convalescent COVID-19. The donor label of this sample is uncertain.

The chain combines TRBV6-1 with TRBJ2-1, with 14 bases matching TRBD2. Germline trimming cut 3 bases from V and 6 bases from J; bases unmatched to any gene: 13. Germline V gene sequence: CDR1 MNHNS, CDR2 SASEGT. There are 19 residues in the CDR3. CDR3 nucleotides: TGTGCCAGCAGTGACATCCCCGGGACTAGCGGGAGAAAGGTCAATGAGCAGTTCTTC. Protein product: CASSDIPGTSGRKVNEQFF.

The chain joins TRBV6-5 to TRBJ1-2, with a tentative D call TRBD1 (5 bases). Germline CDR1 reads MNHEY; CDR2 reads SVGAGI. The V and J ends lost 7 bases and 1 base respectively, with 16 bases between them. This CDR3 is built from 15 residues. DNA for the CDR3: TGTGCCAGCACGGTGGAGGGGAGGTTTAACTATGGCTACACCTTC. This encodes CASTVEGRFNYGYTF.

V gene TRBV18 combines with J gene TRBJ2-7; 8 nucleotides agree with TRBD1. The CDR3 runs 13 residues. Looked up from germline, CDR1 is KGHSH and CDR2 is LQKENI. J lost 2 bases, V lost 5 bases, and 2 bases had no gene match. As DNA, the CDR3 is TGTGCCAGCTCAGGACAGGGAACCTACGAGCAGTACTTC. Amino acid sequence: CASSGQGTYEQYF.

This chain uses TRBV6-5 with TRBJ2-7; TRBD1 matches 7 bases. CDR1 is MNHEY and CDR2 is SVGAGI in the germline V gene. The V and J ends lost 2 bases and 2 bases, in that order; junction bases with no gene match: 3. CDR3 length: 14 residues. Written as DNA, the CDR3 is TGTGCCAGCAGTTACAGGGGGCGGACCTACGAGCAGTACTTC. Residues: CASSYRGRTYEQYF.

The V call is TRBV29-1, the J call TRBJ2-7; 9 bases align to TRBD1. The V gene end was trimmed by 4 bases and the J gene end by 7 bases; junction bases not matched to a gene: 8. The CDR3 totals 13 residues. Germline loops: CDR1 SQVTM, CDR2 ANQGSEA. CDR3 DNA sequence: TGCAGCGTTGTAGGACAGGGGTCCTTGGAGCAGTACTTC. Encoded protein: CSVVGQGSLEQYF.

The chain combines TRBV27 with TRBJ1-1, with 7 positions matching TRBD1. The germline gives CDR1 MNHEY, CDR2 SMNVEV (reference sequence). V was clipped by 8 bases and J by 1 base; unmatched bases: 7. This CDR3 is 14 amino acids long. The CDR3 DNA reads as TGTGCCAGCCGTTACAGGGGAAAGAACACTGAAGCTTTCTTT. Translation: CASRYRGKNTEAFF.

This sequence joins TRBV6-6 and TRBJ1-2, with a possible D match to TRBD1 (6 bases). The CDR3 length is 13 residues. Germline V gives CDR1 MNHNY, CDR2 SVGAGI (reference sequence). The V gene lost 6 bases and the J gene lost 3 bases, with 11 bases spanning the gap. In nucleotides, the CDR3 is TGTGCCAGCAGCCGACAGGTGTACTATGGCTACACCTTC. Protein product: CASSRQVYYGYTF.

The genes are TRBV5-6 and TRBJ2-2, with 7 bases aligning to TRBD1. The germline gives CDR1 SGHDT, CDR2 YYEEEE. This CDR3 has 16 amino acids. After removal of 4 bases from V and 2 bases from J, the junction contained 8 bases not matched to a gene. CDR3 residues: CASSHITGANTGELFF. CDR3 bases: TGTGCCAGCAGCCACATAACAGGGGCAAACACCGGGGAGCTGTTTTTT.

The chain carries TRBV6-6 and TRBJ1-6; 7 bases align to TRBD1. Germline-derived CDR1 and CDR2 are MNHNY and SVGAGI (reference sequence). This CDR3 spans 14 amino acids. Trimming cost V 6 bases and J 8 bases; bases outside gene matches: 7. The CDR3 loop reads CASRAGTEYSPLHF. CDR3 nucleotide sequence: TGTGCCAGCAGGGCCGGGACAGAGTATTCACCCCTCCACTTT.

This clone was recorded only once. The genes are TRBV28 and TRBJ2-7, with a weak D call TRBD2 (5 bases). Germline assignment: CDR1 MDHEN and CDR2 SYDVKM. The CDR3 length is 12 residues. Between the trimmed V and J ends, which lost 2 bases and 3 bases, there was a span of 5 bases. Here the CDR3 DNA reads TGTGCCAGCAGTTTAGCGGGCTACGAGCAGTACTTC. Translating gives CASSLAGYEQYF. Based on the CDR3 plus reference TRBV28 and TRBJ2-7, the full variable domain is DVKVTQSSRYLVKRTGEKVFLECVQDMDHENMFWYRQDPGLGLRLIYFSYDVKMKEKGDIPEGYSVSREKKERFSLILESASTNQTSMYLCASSLAGYEQYFGPGTRLTVT.

This clone has only one observation. The DNA of the CDR3 is TGCGCCAGCAGCTTGTCAGTGACAGGGGACACTGAAGCTTTCTTT. Translating gives CASSLSVTGDTEAFF. The rearrangement uses TRBV5-1 and TRBJ1-1; 8 bases agree with TRBD1. Germline V gene sequence: CDR1 SGHRS, CDR2 YFSETQ. The CDR3 contains 15 residues. Losses at the gene ends were 1 base for V and 3 bases for J; bases not matched to a gene: 5.